Below are 10 T cell receptor beta chains sequenced from a single sample in a study of blood T cell repertoires in COVID-19. Profiling relied on immunoSEQ multiplex PCR, and the TCRdb table lists in-frame clones only, not all of them. The sample holds some 150,000 clones, about 90% seen once. The sample was PBMCs or T cells enriched from blood (not recorded which). Receptor source: a human donor with acute COVID-19. The donor label of this sample is uncertain.

This rearrangement joins TRBV7-2 to TRBJ1-2; 11 bases align to TRBD1. Per the germline V gene, CDR1 is SGHTA and CDR2 is FQGNSA. This CDR3 region has 15 residues. V shed 5 bases, J shed 4 bases, and the junction held 6 bases outside the gene matches. The CDR3 sequence is CASSRSGTGGYGYTF. CDR3 DNA: TGTGCCAGCAGCCGCAGCGGGACAGGGGGCTATGGCTACACCTTC.

The chain couples TRBV7-9 to TRBJ1-5; TRBD1 matches 8 bases. Germline V lookup: CDR1 SEHNR, CDR2 FQNEAQ (reference sequence). V shed 5 bases and J 5 bases; nucleotides not matched to a gene: 5. This CDR3 has 14 residues. The CDR3 coding sequence is TGTGCCAGCAGCGCGGGGACAGGCGATCAGCCCCAGCATTTT. Protein product: CASSAGTGDQPQHF. Looking up the rest from reference TRBV7-9 and TRBJ1-5 gives the full variable domain: DTGVSQNPRHKITKRGQNVTFRCDPISEHNRLYWYRQTLGQGPEFLTYFQNEAQLEKSRLLSDRFSAERPKGSFSTLEIQRTEQGDSAMYLCASSAGTGDQPQHFGDGTRLSIL.

This sequence joins TRBV4-2 and TRBJ1-5; D is uncertain. The CDR3 is 15 amino acids. Germline CDR1 is LGHNA and CDR2 is YNFKEQ. Trimming shortened V by 2 bases and J by 1 base, and 9 bases separated the two germline ends. CDR3 loop: CASSQYYGSNQPQHF. In nucleotides, the CDR3 is TGTGCCAGCAGCCAATACTACGGGAGCAATCAGCCCCAGCATTTT.

This clone is a singleton in its sample. The chain is built from TRBV5-1 and TRBJ2-1; 12 bases are shared with TRBD1. Germline trimming cut 2 bases from V and 11 bases from J; bases unmatched to any gene: 14. This CDR3 spans 17 amino acids. Germline V lookup: CDR1 SGHRS, CDR2 YFSETQ. CDR3 in DNA: TGCGCCAGCAGCTTAGAATCCGGGACAGGGGGCGCTTCGCAGCAGTTCTTC. Translated: CASSLESGTGGASQQFF. Full variable domain (missing parts from reference TRBV5-1 and TRBJ2-1): KAGVTQTPRYLIKTRGQQVTLSCSPISGHRSVSWYQQTPGQGLQFLFEYFSETQRNKGNFPGRFSGRQFSNSRSEMNVSTLELGDSALYLCASSLESGTGGASQQFFGPGTRLTVL.

The chain combines TRBV2 with TRBJ2-1; no clear D gene. The ends were cut back, 2 bases at V and 9 bases at J, with 5 bases in the middle. The CDR3 is 11 residues long. CDR1 SNHLY and CDR2 FYNNEI come from the germline V gene. The CDR3 DNA is TGTGCCAGCAGTGAAACTGGTGAGCAGTTCTTC. Protein product: CASSETGEQFF.

This chain joins TRBV4-1 and TRBJ1-1; D gene ambiguous. V lost 0 bases and J 1 base, leaving 9 bases between the germline ends. Germline V lookup: CDR1 MGHRA, CDR2 YSYEKL. The CDR3 is 15 residues long. The CDR3 DNA is TGCGCCAGCAGCCAAGATCGAGTTCCGAACACTGAAGCTTTCTTT. Encoded protein: CASSQDRVPNTEAFF.

This sequence joins TRBV18 and TRBJ2-5, with 8 bases lining up with TRBD1. This CDR3 has 13 residues. Trimming removed 6 bases from V and 5 bases from J; junction bases left unmatched: 5. Germline CDR1 is KGHSH and CDR2 is LQKENI. The CDR3 reads CASSADRAETQYF. CDR3 in DNA: TGTGCCAGCTCGGCGGACAGGGCTGAGACCCAGTACTTC.

The chain joins TRBV4-1 to TRBJ1-1, with unresolved D. The germline CDR1 and CDR2 sequences are MGHRA and YSYEKL. The CDR3 loop spans 13 amino acids. Trimming removed 0 bases at V and 7 bases at J, with 9 bases between. The CDR3, as DNA: TGCGCCAGCAGCCAAGACGGCGGGGTTGAAGCTTTCTTT. Translated, it gives CASSQDGGVEAFF.

The chain links TRBV6-5 to TRBJ2-2, with D possibly matching TRBD1 (6 bases). The CDR3 totals 15 residues. V was shortened by 4 bases and J by 5 bases, with 14 bases between the two germline ends. The V gene's germline CDR1 is MNHEY and CDR2 SVGAGI. The CDR3 is CASSFIAQGTGELFF. The CDR3 DNA sequence: TGTGCCAGCAGTTTTATCGCACAGGGTACCGGGGAGCTGTTTTTT.

The V call is TRBV30, the J call TRBJ2-3; the match to TRBD2 covers 8 bases. This CDR3 comprises 13 residues. J gave up 2 bases and V 4 bases, and 2 bases lay outside the gene matches. The germline V gene has CDR1 GTSNPN and CDR2 SVGIG (reference sequence). Written as DNA, the CDR3 is TGTGCCTGGACTAGCGGGCCCACAGATACGCAGTATTTT. It yields the protein CAWTSGPTDTQYF.